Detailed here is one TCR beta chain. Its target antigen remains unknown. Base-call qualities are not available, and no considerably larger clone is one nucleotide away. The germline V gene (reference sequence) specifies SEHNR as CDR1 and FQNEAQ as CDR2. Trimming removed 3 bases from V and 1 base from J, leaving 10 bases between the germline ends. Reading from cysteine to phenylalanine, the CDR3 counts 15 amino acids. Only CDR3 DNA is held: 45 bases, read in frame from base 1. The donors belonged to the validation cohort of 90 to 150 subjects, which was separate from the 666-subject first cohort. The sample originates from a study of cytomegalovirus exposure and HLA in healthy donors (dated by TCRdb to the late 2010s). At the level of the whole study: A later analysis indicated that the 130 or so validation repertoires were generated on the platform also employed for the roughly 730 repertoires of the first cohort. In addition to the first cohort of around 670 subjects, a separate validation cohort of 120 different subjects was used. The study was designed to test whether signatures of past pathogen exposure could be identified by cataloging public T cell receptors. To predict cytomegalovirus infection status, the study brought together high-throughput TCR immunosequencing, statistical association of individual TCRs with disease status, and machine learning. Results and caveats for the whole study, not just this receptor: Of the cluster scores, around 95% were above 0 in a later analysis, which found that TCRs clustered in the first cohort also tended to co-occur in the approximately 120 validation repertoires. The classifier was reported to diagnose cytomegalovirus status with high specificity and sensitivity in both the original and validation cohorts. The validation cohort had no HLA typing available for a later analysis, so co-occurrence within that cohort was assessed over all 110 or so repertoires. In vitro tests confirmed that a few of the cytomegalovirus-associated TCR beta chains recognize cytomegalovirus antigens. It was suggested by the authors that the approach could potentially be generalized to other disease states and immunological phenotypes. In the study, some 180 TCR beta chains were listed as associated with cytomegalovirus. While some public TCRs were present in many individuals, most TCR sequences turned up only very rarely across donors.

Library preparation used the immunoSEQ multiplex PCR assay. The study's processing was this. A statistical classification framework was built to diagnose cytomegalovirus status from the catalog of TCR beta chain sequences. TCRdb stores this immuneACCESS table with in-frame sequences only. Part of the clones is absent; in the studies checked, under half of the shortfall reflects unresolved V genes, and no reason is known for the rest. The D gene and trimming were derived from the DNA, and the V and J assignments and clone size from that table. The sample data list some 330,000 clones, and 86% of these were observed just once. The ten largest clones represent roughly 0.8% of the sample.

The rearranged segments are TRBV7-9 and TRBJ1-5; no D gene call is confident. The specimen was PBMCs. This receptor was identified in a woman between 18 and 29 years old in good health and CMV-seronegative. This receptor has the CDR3 CASSFPPASNQPQHF. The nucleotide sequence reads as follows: TGTGCCAGCAGCTTTCCGCCCGCGAGCAATCAGCCCCAGCATTTT.